Below, 16 T cell receptor beta chains from the same sample are listed, as sequenced in a study of identical twins (dated by TCRdb to 2016 to 2017). Library construction relied on 5' RACE. Instrument used: Illumina HiSeq 2000. Starting from the raw public reads, TCRdb applied fastp trimming at Q25, assembled clones with MiXCR and retained in-frame beta chains. For every CDR3 protein sequence, its rows merge into one entry that carries the most common genes and DNA. For this sample the table gives 1.5 million to 2 million distinct CDR3 sequences, of which about 32% were detected only once. About 0.27% of the sample belongs to the ten largest clones. Sequencing was performed on cord blood. The origin of the receptors is a newborn girl in good health.

This clonotype was detected only a few times. V is TRBV20-1 and J is TRBJ2-1; unclear D gene. This CDR3 region has 13 residues. The germline CDR1 and CDR2 sequences are DFQATT and SNEGSKA (reference sequence). Trimming left V 3 bases short and J 8 bases short, with 14 bases between. CDR3 loop: CSARQNAGDEQFF. In DNA form, the CDR3 reads TGCAGTGCTAGGCAGAATGCTGGAGATGAGCAGTTCTTC.

This clonotype was observed a handful of times. The V call is TRBV20-1, the J call TRBJ1-6; no definite D call. The germline CDR1 and CDR2 sequences are DFQATT and SNEGSKA (reference sequence). This CDR3 comprises 12 residues. V was shortened by 3 bases and J by 10 bases, with 10 bases between the two germline ends. The CDR3 coding sequence is TGCAGTGCTAGTACGCGACGGTCACCCCTCCACTTT. Its translation is CSASTRRSPLHF.

This chain uses TRBV6-2 or TRBV6-3 with TRBJ2-7; 7 nucleotides match TRBD1. From germline, CDR1 is MNHEY and CDR2 SVGEGT. CDR3 length equals 16 residues. Trimming at V came to 2 bases and at J to 0 bases, leaving 7 bases not matched to a gene. The CDR3 nucleotides read TGTGCCAGCAGTTACGCCCACAGGGGTATCTCCTACGAGCAGTACTTC. It encodes CASSYAHRGISYEQYF.

This rearrangement joins TRBV14 to TRBJ2-3, with D unresolved. CDR3 length equals 15 residues. Trimming took 2 bases from V and 0 from J, leaving 9 bases between them. Germline CDR1 is SGHDN and CDR2 is FVKESK. The CDR3 loop is CASSQTPLSTDTQYF. Written as DNA, the CDR3 is TGTGCCAGCAGCCAAACACCTCTTAGCACAGATACGCAGTATTTT.

The genes are TRBV4-1 and TRBJ2-4, with no clear D. This CDR3 has 16 amino acids. Germline values: CDR1 MGHRA, CDR2 YSYEKL. Trimming cost V 1 base and J 0 bases, with 10 bases left between them. CDR3 sequence reads: CASSQVAALAKNIQYF. The CDR3 DNA reads as TGCGCCAGCAGCCAAGTGGCAGCCTTAGCCAAAAACATTCAGTACTTC.

This clonotype was seen at least ten times. The CDR3 is CASSQDSGPLQQYF. CDR3 coding DNA: TGTGCCAGCAGCCAAGATTCAGGTCCTCTACAGCAGTACTTC. The gene calls are TRBV4-2 and TRBJ2-7; D gene ambiguous. The CDR3 runs to 14 residues. V lost 0 bases and J 8 bases, leaving 14 bases between the germline ends. Looked up from germline, CDR1 is LGHNA and CDR2 is YNFKEQ.

The gene calls are TRBV24-1 and TRBJ2-3, with 9 bases identical to TRBD2. V lost 1 base, J lost 6 bases, and 4 bases stayed unmatched. The germline gives CDR1 KGHDR, CDR2 SFDVKD. The CDR3 runs 15 residues. CDR3 loop: CATSDFGAGGDTQYF. DNA for the CDR3: TGTGCCACCAGTGATTTCGGGGCGGGAGGGGATACGCAGTATTTT.

V and J are TRBV20-1 and TRBJ2-4, with a weak D call TRBD2 (7 bases). This CDR3 comprises 18 residues. CDR1 is DFQATT and CDR2 is SNEGSKA in the germline V gene (reference sequence). V was pared by 2 bases and J by 0 bases, with 20 bases between. The CDR3 nucleotides read TGCAGTGCTAGAAAAACCCTAGGGGGGGGATTAGCCAAAAACATTCAGTACTTC. This codes for CSARKTLGGGLAKNIQYF.

The chain combines TRBV20-1 with TRBJ2-1; D not resolved. V lost 5 bases and J lost 0, with 11 bases in between. CDR1 and CDR2 from the germline V gene are DFQATT and SNEGSKA (reference sequence). The CDR3 has 14 residues. CDR3 in DNA: TGCAGTGCTGGCAAGATTAGCTCCTACAATGAGCAGTTCTTC. Amino acid sequence: CSAGKISSYNEQFF.

The rearrangement joins TRBV7-2 to TRBJ2-2; TRBD2 matches 9 bases. Per the germline V gene, CDR1 is SGHTA and CDR2 is FQGNSA. The CDR3 length is 16 residues. The V and J ends lost 1 base and 8 bases, in that order; junction bases with no gene match: 8. CDR3 residues: CASSLGSGGREGELFF. CDR3 bases: TGTGCCAGCAGCTTAGGTAGCGGGGGCCGTGAAGGGGAGCTGTTTTTT. The full variable domain, in which reference TRBV7-2 and TRBJ2-2 provide the parts outside the CDR3, is GAGVSQSPSNKVTEKGKDVELRCDPISGHTALYWYRQSLGQGLEFLIYFQGNSAPDKSGLPSDRFSAERTGGSVSTLTIQRTQQEDSAVYLCASSLGSGGREGELFFGEGSRLTVL.

CDR3 in amino acids: CASSSTGRISDTQYF. The CDR3 DNA sequence: TGTGCCAGCAGCTCCACGGGCAGGATTTCAGATACGCAGTATTTT. The chain recombines TRBV11-2 with TRBJ2-3; D unresolved. CDR3 length: 15 amino acids. V lost 4 bases, J lost 4 bases, and 15 bases lay in between. CDR1 SGHAT and CDR2 FQNNGV come from the germline V gene.

The J gene is TRBJ1-2, the V gene TRBV20-1, with D possibly being TRBD1 (6 bases). Trimming took 0 bases from V and 4 from J, leaving 12 bases between them. The length of the CDR3 is 14 residues. Germline assignment: CDR1 DFQATT and CDR2 SNEGSKA (reference sequence). CDR3 coding DNA: TGCAGTGCTAGAGACCGGACAGACTCCTATGGCTACACCTTC. Translating gives CSARDRTDSYGYTF.

In its sample, this clonotype was seen many times. This chain joins TRBV9 and TRBJ2-4; 10 nucleotides line up with TRBD2. V gave up 0 bases and J gave up 0 bases; unmatched junction bases: 0. Per the germline V gene, CDR1 is SGDLS and CDR2 is YYNGEE. The CDR3 is made up of 16 amino acids. CDR3 sequence reads: CASSVGLAGAKNIQYF. DNA for the CDR3: TGTGCCAGCAGCGTAGGACTAGCGGGAGCCAAAAACATTCAGTACTTC.

The genes are TRBV12-3 or TRBV12-4 and TRBJ2-1; tentatively, D is TRBD2 (5 bases). The germline V and J ends were trimmed by 1 base and 8 bases, with 12 bases remaining between them. The CDR3 covers 14 residues. CDR3 amino acids: CASSLGGSGDEQFF. In nucleotides, the CDR3 is TGTGCCAGCAGTTTAGGAGGCTCCGGGGATGAGCAGTTCTTC.

The sample holds a few counts of this clonotype. The chain employs TRBV20-1 and TRBJ2-7; D not resolved. The germline CDR1 and CDR2 sequences are DFQATT and SNEGSKA (reference sequence). This CDR3 region has 15 residues. V dropped 6 bases and J dropped 0 bases, with 18 bases sitting between them. The CDR3 sequence is CSASDPRKYSYEQYF. DNA of the CDR3: TGCAGTGCCTCGGACCCCCGCAAATACTCCTACGAGCAGTACTTC.

This clonotype was observed a few times. V and J are TRBV7-2 and TRBJ1-1; no definite D call. The CDR3 has 13 amino acids. V was shortened by 3 bases and J by 1 base, with 6 bases between the two germline ends. Germline V CDR1 and CDR2: SGHTA, FQGNSA. The CDR3 reads CASSFTQNTEAFF. In DNA, the CDR3 is TGTGCCAGCAGCTTTACCCAGAACACTGAAGCTTTCTTT.